This T cell receptor beta chain was captured by sequencing in a study of blood T cell repertoires in COVID-19. The overall study: Sources were T cells, B-cell-depleted T cells, or PBMCs; the material itself was cDNA or gDNA.

In the source study's methods: Amplification with reference gene primers provided the estimates of nucleated cell counts. Data came from immunoSEQ multiplex PCR; TCRdb stores just in-frame clones and leaves some out. V and J calls and clone size are given by that table; D and trimming were obtained from the DNA. The sample carries over 200,000 clones, 70% to 85% recorded once. The CDR3 consists of 14 residues. Germline V gene data show CDR1 as SGHNT and CDR2 as YYREEE (reference sequence). The V gene lost 4 bases and the J gene lost 0 bases, with 8 bases spanning the gap. The receptor was derived from a man aged 35-49 years who had recovered from COVID-19. Sequenced input: peripheral blood. The chain carries TRBV5-4 and TRBJ2-1, with D possibly being TRBD2 (6 bases). CDR3: CASSPTSSYNEQFF. CDR3 bases: TGTGCCAGCAGCCCGACTAGCTCCTACAATGAGCAGTTCTTC.